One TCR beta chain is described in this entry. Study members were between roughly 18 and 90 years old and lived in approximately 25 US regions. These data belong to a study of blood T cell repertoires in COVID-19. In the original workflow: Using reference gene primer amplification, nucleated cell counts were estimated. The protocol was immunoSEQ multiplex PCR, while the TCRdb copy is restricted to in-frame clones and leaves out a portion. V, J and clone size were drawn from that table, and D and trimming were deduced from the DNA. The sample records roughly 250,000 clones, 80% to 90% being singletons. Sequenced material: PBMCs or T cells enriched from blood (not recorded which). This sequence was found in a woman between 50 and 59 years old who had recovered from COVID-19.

CDR3 in DNA: TGCGCCAGCAGCTCAAGCGGAGAGCAGTTCTTC. This sequence encodes CASSSSGEQFF. V gene TRBV5-1 combines with J gene TRBJ2-1, with TRBD2 as a possible D gene (5 bases). The CDR3 loop spans 11 amino acids. Germline loops: CDR1 SGHRS, CDR2 YFSETQ. The germline V and J ends were trimmed by 3 bases and 10 bases, with 8 bases remaining between them. Looking up the rest from reference TRBV5-1 and TRBJ2-1 gives the full variable domain: KAGVTQTPRYLIKTRGQQVTLSCSPISGHRSVSWYQQTPGQGLQFLFEYFSETQRNKGNFPGRFSGRQFSNSRSEMNVSTLELGDSALYLCASSSSGEQFFGPGTRLTVL.